A selection of T cell receptor beta chains follows, all from one sample in a study of T cell responses to AZD1222 COVID-19 vaccine. Using immunoSEQ multiplex PCR, the repertoire was profiled, and TCRdb retains in-frame clones only, with some absent. The sample includes about 87,000 clones, more than 75% of them seen just once. Source: peripheral blood, taken on day 0 of AZD1222 vaccination. All receptors derive from an adult in good health. The CDR3 runs from the conserved cysteine through the conserved F or W. The D gene is left open where the match is weak. The size of a clone is reported for some rows only, either as once, few or many, or as a class for expanded clones.

J: TRBJ2-3
D: TRBD2
size: .
length: 16
V: TRBV28
DNA: TGTGCCAGCAGTTTCTCCTCTAGCGGGAGGCCATATACGCAGTATTTT
CDR3: CASSFSSSGRPYTQYF

J: TRBJ1-4
D: .
size: .
length: 14
V: TRBV6-2/TRBV6-3
DNA: TGTGCCAGCAGTTTAGGGGGAAGGAGTGAAAAACTGTTTTTT
CDR3: CASSLGGRSEKLFF

J: TRBJ2-3
D: TRBD2
size: once
length: 14
V: TRBV27
DNA: TGTGCCAGCAGTTTCGGCGGGAGGGCAGATACGCAGTATTTT
CDR3: CASSFGGRADTQYF

J: TRBJ2-7
D: .
size: .
length: 16
V: TRBV23-1
DNA: TGCGCCAGCAGTCAACCGCCCGGTCTTAGCTCCTACGAGCAGTACTTC
CDR3: CASSQPPGLSSYEQYF

J: TRBJ1-1
D: .
size: once
length: 10
V: TRBV6-6
DNA: TGTGCCAGCAGTTATGTCGTAGCTTTCTTT
CDR3: CASSYVVAFF

J: TRBJ2-7
D: .
size: .
length: 13
V: TRBV7-8
DNA: TGTGCCAGCAGCTTAACCAGGGGCTACGAGCAGTACTTC
CDR3: CASSLTRGYEQYF

J: TRBJ2-1
D: .
size: .
length: 13
V: TRBV7-9
DNA: TGTGCCAGCAGCTTAGTTTACGGGAATGAGCAGTTCTTC
CDR3: CASSLVYGNEQFF

J: TRBJ1-2
D: .
size: .
length: 13
V: TRBV5-4
DNA: TGTGCCAGCAGCTTGGCCTTTTCGTATGGCTACACCTTC
CDR3: CASSLAFSYGYTF

J: TRBJ2-3
D: TRBD2
size: .
length: 15
V: TRBV6-1
DNA: TGTGCCAGCAGTGACCCGGGACTAGCGGGAGCCTCGCAGTATTTT
CDR3: CASSDPGLAGASQYF

J: TRBJ1-3
D: .
size: .
length: 16
V: TRBV9
DNA: TGTGCCAGCAGCGTAGCCGACTCACACTCTGGAAACACCATATATTTT
CDR3: CASSVADSHSGNTIYF

J: TRBJ1-2
D: .
size: .
length: 18
V: TRBV10-3
DNA: TGTGCCATCAGTGAGTCGACTCCAGGGATGAAATCTAACTATGGCTACACCTTC
CDR3: CAISESTPGMKSNYGYTF

J: TRBJ1-3
D: .
size: .
length: 16
V: TRBV6-2/TRBV6-3
DNA: TGTGCCAGCAGTTTGACCGCGGGACATAATGGAAACACCATATATTTT
CDR3: CASSLTAGHNGNTIYF

J: TRBJ2-1
D: TRBD2
size: .
length: 14
V: TRBV28
DNA: TGTGCCAGCCTCAGGACTAGCGGCTACAATGAGCAGTTCTTC
CDR3: CASLRTSGYNEQFF

J: TRBJ1-3
D: .
size: .
length: 15
V: TRBV7-2
DNA: TGTGCCAGCAGCTTAGAGGCGCGGCCTGGAAACACCATATATTTT
CDR3: CASSLEARPGNTIYF

J: TRBJ1-1
D: .
size: .
length: 17
V: TRBV11-2
DNA: TGTGCCAGCAGCTCACCGCAGGCCTCCATGGTGAACACTGAAGCTTTCTTT
CDR3: CASSSPQASMVNTEAFF

J: TRBJ2-1
D: TRBD2
size: .
length: 16
V: TRBV11-1
DNA: TGTGCCAGCAGCTTAGCGAGGACTAGTGCACGCAATGAGCAGTTCTTC
CDR3: CASSLARTSARNEQFF

J: TRBJ2-2
D: TRBD1
size: .
length: 14
V: TRBV6-5
DNA: TGTGCCAGCAGACCGGGACAGGTTACCGGGGAGCTGTTTTTT
CDR3: CASRPGQVTGELFF

J: TRBJ2-7
D: TRBD1
size: .
length: 15
V: TRBV27
DNA: TGTGCCAGCAGCCTAGCCGGGACAGGGAACTACGAGCAGTACTTC
CDR3: CASSLAGTGNYEQYF

J: TRBJ1-1
D: .
size: .
length: 14
V: TRBV19
DNA: TGTGCCAGCACATTCAGGGCCGCGGGGACTGAAGCTTTCTTT
CDR3: CASTFRAAGTEAFF

J: TRBJ2-5
D: .
size: .
length: 14
V: TRBV28
DNA: TGTGCCAGCAGTTTATTCGCAGGGACGGAGACCCAGTACTTC
CDR3: CASSLFAGTETQYF

J: TRBJ1-5
D: .
size: .
length: 13
V: TRBV20-1
DNA: TGCAGTGCTAGTAGGGGAGTCAATCAGCCCCAGCATTTT
CDR3: CSASRGVNQPQHF

J: TRBJ2-1
D: TRBD2
size: once
length: 13
V: TRBV18
DNA: TGTGCCAGCTCACTACTAGCGGGAGAGGAGCAGTTCTTC
CDR3: CASSLLAGEEQFF

J: TRBJ2-3
D: .
size: once
length: 19
V: TRBV9
DNA: TGTGCCAGCAGCGTAGGGATGGGCGGGGAGTACGGAAGCACAGATACGCAGTATTTT
CDR3: CASSVGMGGEYGSTDTQYF

J: TRBJ2-1
D: .
size: .
length: 13
V: TRBV19
DNA: TGTGCCAGTAGTATGCTCGTAGACAATGAGCAGTTCTTC
CDR3: CASSMLVDNEQFF

J: TRBJ2-1
D: TRBD2
size: .
length: 18
V: TRBV11-2
DNA: TGTGCCAGCAGCCCTGGGGGACTAGCGGGAGGGCCCCCCCATGAGCAGTTCTTC
CDR3: CASSPGGLAGGPPHEQFF

J: TRBJ1-1
D: .
size: .
length: 13
V: TRBV5-5
DNA: TGTGCCAGCAGCTTCCCAGGGGACACTGAAGCTTTCTTT
CDR3: CASSFPGDTEAFF

J: TRBJ2-7
D: TRBD1
size: .
length: 16
V: TRBV15
DNA: TGTGCCACCAGCAGTTCTGGACAGGGAGGAAGCTACGAGCAGTACTTC
CDR3: CATSSSGQGGSYEQYF

J: TRBJ1-1
D: .
size: .
length: 17
V: TRBV5-8
DNA: TGTGCCAGCAGCTTGGGGCAGGGCGAATTCATGAACACTGAAGCTTTCTTT
CDR3: CASSLGQGEFMNTEAFF

J: TRBJ1-3
D: .
size: .
length: 15
V: TRBV9
DNA: TGTGCCAGCAGCATTCGAGCTTTCTCTGGAAACACCATATATTTT
CDR3: CASSIRAFSGNTIYF

J: TRBJ1-1
D: .
size: .
length: 14
V: TRBV10-3
DNA: TGTGCCATCAGTGAGGTGGAGGCGAGCACTGAAGCTTTCTTT
CDR3: CAISEVEASTEAFF

J: TRBJ1-1
D: TRBD1
size: .
length: 15
V: TRBV18
DNA: TGTGCCAGCTCACTGACAGGGAGGTTTGACACTGAAGCTTTCTTT
CDR3: CASSLTGRFDTEAFF

J: TRBJ2-1
D: .
size: .
length: 14
V: TRBV3-1/TRBV3-2
DNA: TGTGCCAGCAGCCAAGGACGGGGTTACAATGAGCAGTTCTTC
CDR3: CASSQGRGYNEQFF

J: TRBJ1-4
D: .
size: .
length: 13
V: TRBV7-9
DNA: TGTGCCAGCAGCTCTTCAACTAATGAAAAACTGTTTTTT
CDR3: CASSSSTNEKLFF

J: TRBJ1-1
D: .
size: .
length: 15
V: TRBV4-1
DNA: TGCGCCAGCAGCCAAGATAGGACTGTGAACACTGAAGCTTTCTTT
CDR3: CASSQDRTVNTEAFF

J: TRBJ1-1
D: TRBD1
size: once
length: 14
V: TRBV28
DNA: TGTGCCAGCGGGACCCAGGGGGGGAACACTGAAGCTTTCTTT
CDR3: CASGTQGGNTEAFF

J: TRBJ2-7
D: .
size: .
length: 13
V: TRBV6-1
DNA: TGTGCCAGCAGTGAAGCGCGAGGGTACGAGCAGTACTTC
CDR3: CASSEARGYEQYF

J: TRBJ2-3
D: TRBD2
size: .
length: 18
V: TRBV7-8
DNA: TGTGCCAGCAGCTTAGGCCTAGCGGGAGTAGGTGGGACAGATACGCAGTATTTT
CDR3: CASSLGLAGVGGTDTQYF

J: TRBJ1-1
D: TRBD1
size: .
length: 16
V: TRBV5-8
DNA: TGTGCCAGCAGCTTAGGGGGCGAGAATTGGAACACTGAAGCTTTCTTT
CDR3: CASSLGGENWNTEAFF

J: TRBJ2-5
D: .
size: .
length: 14
V: TRBV10-3
DNA: TGTGCCATCAGCGGCGTGGGGAACCAAGAGACCCAGTACTTC
CDR3: CAISGVGNQETQYF

J: TRBJ2-3
D: .
size: .
length: 17
V: TRBV28
DNA: TGTGCCAGCAGTCTCGGGACTTGGTATCCGCTCACAGATACGCAGTATTTT
CDR3: CASSLGTWYPLTDTQYF

J: TRBJ2-7
D: TRBD2
size: .
length: 16
V: TRBV25-1
DNA: TGTGCCAGCAGTGCTCTAGCCGGGACTAGCCTTTACGAGCAGTACTTC
CDR3: CASSALAGTSLYEQYF

J: TRBJ2-2
D: .
size: .
length: 15
V: TRBV19
DNA: TGTGCCAGTAGTATCTCTTCAATTCATACCGGGGAGCTGTTTTTT
CDR3: CASSISSIHTGELFF

J: TRBJ1-5
D: .
size: .
length: 17
V: TRBV28
DNA: TGTGCCAGCAGTGATATCTTGGAGAGGGTGTATCTTCAGCCCCAGCATTTT
CDR3: CASSDILERVYLQPQHF

J: TRBJ2-4
D: TRBD1
size: once
length: 15
V: TRBV19
DNA: TGTGCCAGTAGTGTCCTGACAGGGGCCAAAAACATTCAGTACTTC
CDR3: CASSVLTGAKNIQYF

J: TRBJ2-1
D: .
size: .
length: 13
V: TRBV2
DNA: TGTGCCAGCAGTGAAGCCGGCTACAATGAGCAGTTCTTC
CDR3: CASSEAGYNEQFF

J: TRBJ1-5
D: .
size: few
length: 14
V: TRBV29-1
DNA: TGCAGCGTTGAACAGGGTCGGGGCAATCAGCCCCAGCATTTT
CDR3: CSVEQGRGNQPQHF

J: TRBJ1-2
D: TRBD1
size: .
length: 14
V: TRBV7-9
DNA: TGTGCCAGCAGCTCTGCCCGGACAGGGTACGGCTACACCTTC
CDR3: CASSSARTGYGYTF

J: TRBJ1-5
D: TRBD1
size: .
length: 18
V: TRBV5-1
DNA: TGCGCCAGCAGCTTCGTAGACAGGGGAAAACCCTTAAATCAGCCCCAGCATTTT
CDR3: CASSFVDRGKPLNQPQHF

J: TRBJ2-5
D: .
size: few
length: 12
V: TRBV2
DNA: TGTGCCAGCAGGGATTTGGGGGAGACCCAGTACTTC
CDR3: CASRDLGETQYF

J: TRBJ1-6
D: .
size: .
length: 16
V: TRBV7-2
DNA: TGTGCCAGCAGGGCCAAAACGGGACTGGTTAATTCACCCCTCCACTTT
CDR3: CASRAKTGLVNSPLHF

J: TRBJ1-3
D: .
size: .
length: 16
V: TRBV7-2
DNA: TGTGCCAGCAGCTTATGGGGGTTCGGAAGTGGAAACACCATATATTTT
CDR3: CASSLWGFGSGNTIYF

J: TRBJ1-2
D: TRBD1
size: .
length: 15
V: TRBV6-1
DNA: TGTGCCAGCAGTGAAGCAGCCGACAGGGCCTATGGCTACACCTTC
CDR3: CASSEAADRAYGYTF

J: TRBJ1-4
D: TRBD1
size: .
length: 15
V: TRBV18
DNA: TGTGCCAGCTCACGACAGGGGGCTGGAGACGAAAAACTGTTTTTT
CDR3: CASSRQGAGDEKLFF

J: TRBJ2-7
D: .
size: .
length: 12
V: TRBV5-1
DNA: TGCGCCAGCAGTGGCAGGGGTTACGAGCAGTACTTC
CDR3: CASSGRGYEQYF

J: TRBJ2-7
D: TRBD1
size: .
length: 14
V: TRBV3-1/TRBV3-2
DNA: TGTGCCAGCAGCCAGGGACAGGTCTCCTACGAGCAGTACTTC
CDR3: CASSQGQVSYEQYF

J: TRBJ2-1
D: TRBD2
size: .
length: 17
V: TRBV4-1
DNA: TGCGCCAGCAGCCAAGCCCTCGTTAGCGGGAGGCACAATGAGCAGTTCTTC
CDR3: CASSQALVSGRHNEQFF

J: TRBJ1-1
D: .
size: .
length: 13
V: TRBV3-1/TRBV3-2
DNA: TGTGCCACAGGGGCGTCCTTGAACACTGAAGCTTTCTTT
CDR3: CATGASLNTEAFF

J: TRBJ1-4
D: .
size: .
length: 14
V: TRBV5-1
DNA: TGCGCCAGCAGCCAAGGGGACTCGAATGAAAAACTGTTTTTT
CDR3: CASSQGDSNEKLFF

J: TRBJ2-3
D: .
size: .
length: 16
V: TRBV15
DNA: TGTGCCACCAGCAGAGATTTGGGAATCAGCACAGATACGCAGTATTTT
CDR3: CATSRDLGISTDTQYF